The source of this T cell receptor (beta chain) is a study of shared clonotypes between healthy human individuals. The CDR3 runs 13 residues. Between the trimmed V and J ends, which lost 4 bases and 7 bases, there was a span of 12 bases. In germline, CDR1 is SGHRS, CDR2 YFSETQ. General study points: Rarefaction analysis demonstrated incomplete sorted-subset sequencing notwithstanding large depth.

A word on this clone: Antigen unknown.

CD45RO-negative, CCR7-positively selected cells formed the naive CD8 fraction, excluding terminally differentiated effector memory CD45RA+ cells. The table came from immunoSEQ multiplex PCR; TCRdb's copy has only in-frame clones and leaves some out. In the table there are some 2,100,000 clones, about 93% of which are singletons. Sequencing was carried out using naive CD8+ T cells from PBMCs. This TCR was recovered from a man younger than 35 in good health. Some clones in this sample may be carry-over from other donors' samples. This chain links TRBV5-1 with TRBJ1-5; weak D call: TRBD1 (6 bases). CDR3 DNA: TGCGCCAGCAGCATGGAGGGGGGACAGCCCCAGCATTTT. It is translated as CASSMEGGQPQHF.